These T cell receptor beta chains were read from a single sample in a study of shared clonotypes between healthy human individuals. TCRdb's table, derived via immunoSEQ multiplex PCR, lists solely in-frame clones and lacks some. The data show 550,000 to 600,000 clones, around 81% seen once. Sequencing was carried out using PBMCs. These TCRs come from a middle-aged woman in good health. Some clones in this sample may be carry-over from other donors' samples. Both conserved end residues are part of each CDR3. The order of the fields is J gene, clone size, D gene, CDR3 length, V gene, CDR3 DNA, CDR3 protein. A D gene is named only where the DNA matches it firmly. Expanded clones are given a class, and other clones once, few, many or no size at all.

TRBJ1-1,NA,TRBD1,14,TRBV5-1,TGCGCCAGCAGCTTGGGGACAGGGTACACTGAAGCTTTCTTT,CASSLGTGYTEAFF
TRBJ1-2,NA,NA,14,TRBV28,TGTGCCAGCCAAACAGCGAACCTTAACTATGGCTACACCTTC,CASQTANLNYGYTF
TRBJ2-1,NA,NA,18,TRBV7-6,TGTGCCAGCAGCCCCACCACGGGGAGGAGGCCGTACTACAATGAGCAGTTCTTC,CASSPTTGRRPYYNEQFF
TRBJ1-1,few,NA,13,TRBV11-1,TGTGCCAGCAGCCCCCGAGGGGGAACTGAAGCTTTCTTT,CASSPRGGTEAFF
TRBJ2-7,NA,NA,16,TRBV30,TGTGCCTGGAGTGTACATAGTACAGGGGGGGTCTACGAGCAGTACTTC,CAWSVHSTGGVYEQYF
TRBJ2-5,NA,NA,14,TRBV15,TGTGCCACCAGCAGAGGCGGGGACGCACAGACCCAGTACTTC,CATSRGGDAQTQYF
TRBJ2-5,NA,NA,12,TRBV7-6,TGTGCCAGCAGCTCTCAAGGGGAGACCCAGTACTTC,CASSSQGETQYF
TRBJ2-5,NA,TRBD2,15,TRBV5-1,TGCGCCAGCAGCTTGGCCCTAGCGGGAGGGGAGACCCAGTACTTC,CASSLALAGGETQYF
TRBJ1-1,few,NA,13,TRBV6-1,TGTGCCAGCCTTATCGGACAGAACACTGAAGCTTTCTTT,CASLIGQNTEAFF
TRBJ2-6,NA,TRBD1,17,TRBV2,TGTGCCAGCAGTGAAGATGACAGGGTCGGTGGGGCCAACGTCCTGACTTTC,CASSEDDRVGGANVLTF
TRBJ2-7,few,TRBD2,16,TRBV5-1,TGCGCCAGCAGCCCCTACGGGACTAGCGGAGCCTACGAGCAGTACTTC,CASSPYGTSGAYEQYF
TRBJ2-7,NA,TRBD2,17,TRBV27,TGTGCCAGCACCCTCTCCCTAGCGGGAATTGTTACCTACGAGCAGTACTTC,CASTLSLAGIVTYEQYF
TRBJ2-7,once,TRBD2,17,TRBV5-1,TGCGCCAGCAGCTTGTCGGGACTAGCGGGGGATGGCAACGAGCAGTACTTC,CASSLSGLAGDGNEQYF
TRBJ2-2,NA,NA,15,TRBV6-6,TGTGCCAGCAGTTATATCGGGGTGGGGACCGGGGAGCTGTTTTTT,CASSYIGVGTGELFF
TRBJ2-1,NA,TRBD1,16,TRBV9,TGTGCCAGCAGCCCGAAACAGGGGGCAGGATACAATGAGCAGTTCTTC,CASSPKQGAGYNEQFF